The 3 T cell receptor beta chains in this list originate from one sample, sequenced in a study of persistence of HIV-infected CD4 T cells. This nonspecific control used anti-CD3/anti-CD28 bead stimulation of CD4+ T cells. Sorting selected CD4+ T cells upregulating both CD40 ligand and CD69. The libraries were made with immunoSEQ version 4 in survey mode. Assay: immunoSEQ multiplex PCR; the TCRdb copy retains only in-frame clones and omits some. The sample lists 35,000 to 55,000 clones, around 89% seen once, with approximately 1% in the top ten. Their antigen targets remain unknown. The specimen was CD4+ T cells sorted from PBMCs after roughly 20-hour stimulation, collected from a patient who received antiretroviral therapy. The source is an adult man with HIV who was CMV-seropositive.

The chain uses TRBV6-6 and TRBJ2-1, with D uncertain. The CDR3 loop spans 12 amino acids. The ends were cut back, 7 bases at V and 3 bases at J, with 7 bases in the middle. Germline assignment: CDR1 MNHNY and CDR2 SVGAGI (reference sequence). CDR3 sequence reads: CASTPGYNEQFF. CDR3 in DNA: TGTGCCAGCACCCCCGGCTACAATGAGCAGTTCTTC.

V is TRBV2 and J is TRBJ2-6; D may be TRBD2 (6 bases). V was cut by 6 bases and J by 0 bases, with 21 bases left in between. The CDR3 is 19 amino acids. Germline V gives CDR1 SNHLY, CDR2 FYNNEI. CDR3 loop: CASRAQRAPTSSGANVLTF. The CDR3 coding sequence is TGTGCCAGCAGGGCGCAGCGGGCCCCCACAAGCTCTGGGGCCAACGTCCTGACTTTC.

This clone turned up a few times. The CDR3 DNA sequence: TGTGCCAGCAGCAAAGCCGGGGCAGATAATCAGCCCCAGCATTTT. Residues: CASSKAGADNQPQHF. The chain couples TRBV21-1 to TRBJ1-5. TRBV21-1 is deemed a pseudogene. The CDR3 is 15 residues long.